The entry below describes one T cell receptor (beta chain). Antigen specificity is unknown. The DNA is left out, because the CDR3 cannot be placed on it with certainty; the CDR3 is given as TCRdb lists it. The data originate from a study of blood T cells in healthy people across ages. Peripheral blood samples of roughly 9.8 milliliters were drawn from each donor. Whole-study findings and limits: Diversity of TCR beta correlated strongly with naive T cell percentage. Naive and antigen-experienced cells could not be conclusively compared, given unsorted PBMCs. Greater diversity and more naive CD4+ cells were seen in long-lived donors than in aged donors.

A second about 6 to 12 cycle PCR used barcoded and J-beta primers. One entry per CDR3 protein, called by TCRdb with MiXCR from the 5' RACE reads. Among roughly 1.5 million distinct CDR3 sequences, approximately 43% were seen once, and the ten largest hold around 4%. The CDR3 sequence runs 14 residues, both termini included. Germline loops: CDR1 SQVTM, CDR2 ANQGSEA. Sequencing input: blood. The sequence was collected from a woman between 18 and 29 years old in good health. The genes are TRBV29-1 and TRBJ1-2. CDR3 amino acids: CSVPLWGLNYGYTF.